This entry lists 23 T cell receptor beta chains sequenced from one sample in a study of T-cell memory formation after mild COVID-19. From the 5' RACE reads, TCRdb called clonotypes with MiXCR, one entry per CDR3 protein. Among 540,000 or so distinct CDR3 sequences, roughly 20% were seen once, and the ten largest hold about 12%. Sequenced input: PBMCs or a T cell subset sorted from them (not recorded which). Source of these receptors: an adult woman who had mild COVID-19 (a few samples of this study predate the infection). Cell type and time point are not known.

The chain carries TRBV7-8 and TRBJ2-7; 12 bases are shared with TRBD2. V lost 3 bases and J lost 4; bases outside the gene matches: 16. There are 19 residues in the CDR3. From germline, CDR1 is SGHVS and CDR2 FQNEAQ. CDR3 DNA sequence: TGTGCCAGCAGCTTGACCAAGACTAGCGGGAGACGGACCGGTTACGAGCAGTACTTC. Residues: CASSLTKTSGRRTGYEQYF.

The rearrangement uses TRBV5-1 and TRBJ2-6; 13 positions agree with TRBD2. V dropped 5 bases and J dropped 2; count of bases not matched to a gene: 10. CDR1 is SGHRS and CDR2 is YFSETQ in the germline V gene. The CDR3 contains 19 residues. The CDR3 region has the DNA TGCGCCAGCAGTCGCGGCACCGGACTAGCGGGAGCTGGGGCCAACGTCCTGACTTTC. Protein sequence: CASSRGTGLAGAGANVLTF.

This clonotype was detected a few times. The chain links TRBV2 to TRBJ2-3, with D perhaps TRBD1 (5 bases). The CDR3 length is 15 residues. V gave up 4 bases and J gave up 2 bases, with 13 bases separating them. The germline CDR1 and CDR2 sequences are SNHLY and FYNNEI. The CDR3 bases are TGTGCCAGCAGTGGTGGGGCTACCGCCACAGATACGCAGTATTTT. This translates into CASSGGATATDTQYF. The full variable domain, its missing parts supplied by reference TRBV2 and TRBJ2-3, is EPEVTQTPSHQVTQMGQEVILRCVPISNHLYFYWYRQILGQKVEFLVSFYNNEISEKSEIFDDQFSVERPDGSNFTLKIRSTKLEDSAMYFCASSGGATATDTQYFGPGTRLTVL.

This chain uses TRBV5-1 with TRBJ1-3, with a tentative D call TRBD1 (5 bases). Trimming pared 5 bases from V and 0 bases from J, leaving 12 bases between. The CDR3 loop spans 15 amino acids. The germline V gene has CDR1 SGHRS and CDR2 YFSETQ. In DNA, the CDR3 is TGCGCCAGCAGTTCCGACAGTCTCTCTGGAAACACCATATATTTT. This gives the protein CASSSDSLSGNTIYF.

The CDR3 nucleotides are TGTGCCAGCAGCGTAGTCCAGGGAAGGGCCTACGAGCAGTACTTC. It translates to CASSVVQGRAYEQYF. V gene TRBV9 combines with J gene TRBJ2-7; D is possibly TRBD1 (5 bases). The V gene lost 0 bases and the J gene lost 2 bases, with 12 bases spanning the gap. This CDR3 has 15 amino acids. Looked up from germline, CDR1 is SGDLS and CDR2 is YYNGEE.

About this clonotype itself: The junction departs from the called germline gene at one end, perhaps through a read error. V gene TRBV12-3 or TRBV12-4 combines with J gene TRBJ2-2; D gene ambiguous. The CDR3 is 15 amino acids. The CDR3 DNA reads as TGTGCCAGCAGTATAGCAGTGGATGGGACCGGGGAGCTGTTTTTT. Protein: CASSIAVDGTGELFF.

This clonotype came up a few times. The CDR3 nucleotides are TGCGCCAGCAGCTTGGGGACCCCCGGGTTAAAGCAGTTCTTC. Translation gives CASSLGTPGLKQFF. The chain joins TRBV5-1 to TRBJ2-1; no clear D. Germline CDR1 reads SGHRS; CDR2 reads YFSETQ. The CDR3 runs 14 residues. V shed 0 bases and J shed 11 bases, with 15 bases lying between them. The full variable domain, rest sourced from reference TRBV5-1 and TRBJ2-1, is KAGVTQTPRYLIKTRGQQVTLSCSPISGHRSVSWYQQTPGQGLQFLFEYFSETQRNKGNFPGRFSGRQFSNSRSEMNVSTLELGDSALYLCASSLGTPGLKQFFGPGTRLTVL.

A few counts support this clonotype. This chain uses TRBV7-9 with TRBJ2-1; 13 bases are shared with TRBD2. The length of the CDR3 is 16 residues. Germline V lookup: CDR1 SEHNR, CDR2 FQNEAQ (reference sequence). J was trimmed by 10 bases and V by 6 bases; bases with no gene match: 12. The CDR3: CASRKELAGGSEEQFF. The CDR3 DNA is TGTGCCAGCAGGAAGGAACTAGCGGGAGGGTCAGAAGAGCAGTTCTTC.

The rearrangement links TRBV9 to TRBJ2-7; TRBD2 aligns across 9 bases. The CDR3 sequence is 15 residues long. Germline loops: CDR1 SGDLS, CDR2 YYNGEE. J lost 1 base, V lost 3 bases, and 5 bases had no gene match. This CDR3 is CASSAASGVSYEQYF. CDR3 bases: TGTGCCAGCAGCGCGGCTAGCGGGGTTTCCTACGAGCAGTACTTC. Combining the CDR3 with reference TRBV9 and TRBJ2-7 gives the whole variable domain DSGVTQTPKHLITATGQRVTLRCSPRSGDLSVYWYQQSLDQGLQFLIQYYNGEERAKGNILERFSAQQFPDLHSELNLSSLELGDSALYFCASSAASGVSYEQYFGPGTRLTVT.

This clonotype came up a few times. The CDR3 nucleotides are TGTGCCAGTAGGTTGGCGGGGGGATATGAAGAGACCCAGTACTTC. Amino acid sequence: CASRLAGGYEETQYF. This rearrangement joins TRBV19 to TRBJ2-5; 8 nucleotides align to TRBD2. CDR3 length: 15 amino acids. Germline lookup yields CDR1 LNHDA and CDR2 SQIVND (reference sequence). J gave up 3 bases and V 6 bases, and 9 bases lay outside the gene matches.

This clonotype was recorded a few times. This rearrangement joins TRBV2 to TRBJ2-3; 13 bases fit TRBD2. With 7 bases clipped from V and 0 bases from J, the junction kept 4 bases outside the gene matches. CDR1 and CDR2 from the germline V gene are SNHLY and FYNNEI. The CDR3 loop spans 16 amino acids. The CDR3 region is CASTLAGGPSTDTQYF. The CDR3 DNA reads TGTGCCAGCACACTAGCGGGAGGGCCTAGCACAGATACGCAGTATTTT.

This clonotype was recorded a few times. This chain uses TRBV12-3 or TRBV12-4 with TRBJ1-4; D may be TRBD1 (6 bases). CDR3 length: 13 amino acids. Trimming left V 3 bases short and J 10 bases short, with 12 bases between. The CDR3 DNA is TGTGCCAGCAGTTTTTACAGGGACGGAAAACTGTTTTTT. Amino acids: CASSFYRDGKLFF.

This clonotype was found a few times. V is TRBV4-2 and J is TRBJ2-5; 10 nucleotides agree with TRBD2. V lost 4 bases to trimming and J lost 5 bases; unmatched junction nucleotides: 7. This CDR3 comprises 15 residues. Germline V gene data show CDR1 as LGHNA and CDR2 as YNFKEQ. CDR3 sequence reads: CASSLQAGGPETQYF. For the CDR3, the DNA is TGTGCCAGCAGCCTGCAAGCGGGGGGGCCGGAGACCCAGTACTTC.

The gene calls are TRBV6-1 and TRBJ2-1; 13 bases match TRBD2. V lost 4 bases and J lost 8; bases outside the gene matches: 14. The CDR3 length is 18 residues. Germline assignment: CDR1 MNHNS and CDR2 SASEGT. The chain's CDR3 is CASSAQLRTSGRSYEQFF. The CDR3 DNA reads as TGTGCCAGCAGTGCACAACTCCGGACTAGCGGGAGATCCTATGAGCAGTTCTTC.

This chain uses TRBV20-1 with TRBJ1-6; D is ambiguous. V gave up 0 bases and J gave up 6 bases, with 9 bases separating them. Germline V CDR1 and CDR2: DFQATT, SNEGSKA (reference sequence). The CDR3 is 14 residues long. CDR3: CSARDHGSNSPLHF. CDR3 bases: TGCAGTGCTAGAGATCATGGCAGTAATTCACCCCTCCACTTT.

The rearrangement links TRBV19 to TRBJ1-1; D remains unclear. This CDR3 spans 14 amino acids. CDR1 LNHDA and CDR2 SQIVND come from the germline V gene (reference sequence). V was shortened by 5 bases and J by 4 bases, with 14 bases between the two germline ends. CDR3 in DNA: TGTGCCAGTAGTGTGACCCATGGAGGCACTGAAGCTTTCTTT. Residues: CASSVTHGGTEAFF.

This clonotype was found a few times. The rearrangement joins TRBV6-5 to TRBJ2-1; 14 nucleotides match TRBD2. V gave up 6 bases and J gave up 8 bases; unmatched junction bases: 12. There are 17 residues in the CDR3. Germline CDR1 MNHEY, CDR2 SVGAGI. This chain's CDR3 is CASSPGLAGDSGDEQFF. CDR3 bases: TGTGCCAGCAGCCCGGGACTAGCGGGAGATTCCGGAGATGAGCAGTTCTTC.

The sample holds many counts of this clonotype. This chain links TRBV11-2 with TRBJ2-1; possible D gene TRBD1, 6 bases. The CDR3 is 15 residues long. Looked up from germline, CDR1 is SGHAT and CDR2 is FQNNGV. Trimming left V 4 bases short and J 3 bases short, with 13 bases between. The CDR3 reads CASSSIGQIYNEQFF. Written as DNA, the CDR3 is TGTGCCAGCAGCTCTATAGGACAGATCTACAATGAGCAGTTCTTC.

CDR3 nucleotide sequence: TGTGCCAGCAGCTTAGTCCGACTGAGCGGGGGGCCCCAAGAGACCCAGTACTTC. This sequence encodes CASSLVRLSGGPQETQYF. The rearrangement uses TRBV7-2 and TRBJ2-5; 9 bases are shared with TRBD2. The trim removed 1 base at V and 1 base at J, leaving 10 bases unmatched. CDR3 length: 18 amino acids. The germline V gene encodes CDR1 SGHTA and CDR2 FQGNSA. The full variable domain, with the rest looked up from reference TRBV7-2 and TRBJ2-5, is GAGVSQSPSNKVTEKGKDVELRCDPISGHTALYWYRQSLGQGLEFLIYFQGNSAPDKSGLPSDRFSAERTGGSVSTLTIQRTQQEDSAVYLCASSLVRLSGGPQETQYFGPGTRLLVL.

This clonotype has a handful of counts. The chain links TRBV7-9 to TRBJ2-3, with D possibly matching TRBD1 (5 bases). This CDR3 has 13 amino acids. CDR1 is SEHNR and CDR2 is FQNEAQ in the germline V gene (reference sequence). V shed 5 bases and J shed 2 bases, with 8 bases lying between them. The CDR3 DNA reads TGTGCCAGCAGCAGACAGATCACAGATACGCAGTATTTT. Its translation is CASSRQITDTQYF.

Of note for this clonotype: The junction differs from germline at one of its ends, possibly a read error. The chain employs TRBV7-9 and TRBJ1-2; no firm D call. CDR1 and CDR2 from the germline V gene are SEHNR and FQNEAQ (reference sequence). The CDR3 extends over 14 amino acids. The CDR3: CANSFAGINYGYTF. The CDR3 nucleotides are TGTGCCAACAGCTTCGCCGGGATCAACTATGGCTACACCTTC.

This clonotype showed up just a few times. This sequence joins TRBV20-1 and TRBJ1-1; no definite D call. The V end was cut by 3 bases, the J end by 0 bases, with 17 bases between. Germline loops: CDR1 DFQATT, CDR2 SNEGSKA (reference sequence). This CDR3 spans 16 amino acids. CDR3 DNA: TGCAGTGCTAGGAAGGTCGTTGACACCATGAACACTGAAGCTTTCTTT. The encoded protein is CSARKVVDTMNTEAFF.

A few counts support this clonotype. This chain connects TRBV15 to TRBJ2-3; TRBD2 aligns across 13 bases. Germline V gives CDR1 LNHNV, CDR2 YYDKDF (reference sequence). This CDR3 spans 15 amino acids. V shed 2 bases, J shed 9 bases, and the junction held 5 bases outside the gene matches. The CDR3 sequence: CATSRRTSGGHTQYF. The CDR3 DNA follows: TGTGCCACCAGCAGACGGACTAGCGGGGGTCACACGCAGTATTTT.